This T cell receptor beta chain is from a study of T cell changes during pregnancy in multiple sclerosis. Only in-frame clones appear in the TCRdb table, and some are missing; sequencing was by immunoSEQ multiplex PCR. The table has around 70,000 clones, over 85% seen once. The CDR3 consists of 14 residues. V was pared by 4 bases and J by 6 bases, with 6 bases of the junction left unmatched. CDR1 and CDR2 (germline): SGHRS, YFSETQ. The receptor's source is a female donor in good health, enrolled as a control in a pregnancy study. Sequences were derived from peripheral blood, sampled after pregnancy. This rearrangement joins TRBV5-1 to TRBJ2-3; 9 bases are shared with TRBD1. The CDR3 coding sequence is TGCGCCAGCAGCCGGACAGGGGCGATGGATACGCAGTATTTT. Translating it yields CASSRTGAMDTQYF.